A single sample gave rise to the 24 T cell receptor beta chains below, sequenced in a study of PD-L1 blockade in urothelial cancer. Time point meaning: pretreatment peripheral blood. TCRdb keeps only in-frame clones here, not all; method: immunoSEQ multiplex PCR. The sample shows 70,000 to 75,000 clones, roughly 89% of them seen only once. This specimen consisted of PBMCs, obtained around atezolizumab (anti-PD-L1) treatment. The source of these receptors is a woman aged 70-85 years with urothelial cancer.

The rearrangement links TRBV5-4 to TRBJ2-5, with TRBD2 matching 11 bases. There are 17 residues in the CDR3. Germline loops: CDR1 SGHNT, CDR2 YYREEE (reference sequence). V shed 7 bases, J shed 5 bases, and the junction held 16 bases outside the gene matches. CDR3 sequence: CASGVEGVAGGRETQYF. The CDR3 bases are TGTGCCAGCGGCGTCGAGGGGGTAGCGGGGGGGCGGGAGACCCAGTACTTC.

V and J are TRBV18 and TRBJ2-2; D not resolved. V lost 3 bases and J lost 6, with 14 bases in between. The germline CDR1 and CDR2 sequences are KGHSH and LQKENI. This CDR3 is built from 15 residues. The CDR3 bases are TGTGCCAGCTCACCTTTGGGCCTCTTGGCCGGGGAGCTGTTTTTT. As protein: CASSPLGLLAGELFF.

This clone was detected only once. The chain couples TRBV5-1 to TRBJ2-7, with 11 bases matching TRBD1. With 3 bases clipped from V and 0 bases from J, the junction kept 8 bases outside the gene matches. The length of the CDR3 is 17 residues. Germline lookup yields CDR1 SGHRS and CDR2 YFSETQ. CDR3 residues: CASSSTSGTGGSYEQYF. The CDR3 DNA is TGCGCCAGCAGCTCAACCTCCGGGACAGGGGGCTCCTACGAGCAGTACTTC.

This clone appeared once. The genes are TRBV7-6 and TRBJ2-6; a weak D match, TRBD2 (6 bases). The CDR3 has 15 residues. Trimming took off 5 bases at V and 3 bases at J, with 11 bases between the two ends. Germline V gives CDR1 SGHVS, CDR2 FNYEAQ. The CDR3 region is CASSRDWGGANVLTF. In DNA form, the CDR3 reads TGTGCCAGCAGCCGGGACTGGGGTGGGGCCAACGTCCTGACTTTC. The entire variable domain, with the rest obtained from reference TRBV7-6 and TRBJ2-6, is as follows: GAGVSQSPRYKVTKRGQDVALRCDPISGHVSLYWYRQALGQGPEFLTYFNYEAQQDKSGLPNDRFSAERPEGSISTLTIQRTEQRDSAMYRCASSRDWGGANVLTFGAGSRLTVL.

V is TRBV4-1 and J is TRBJ2-3, with D possibly being TRBD2 (6 bases). This CDR3 spans 17 amino acids. V lost 1 base and J lost 6, with 20 bases in between. Germline V gene data show CDR1 as MGHRA and CDR2 as YSYEKL. The DNA for the CDR3 is TGCGCCAGCAGCCAAGCTGGGGGGACGCTAAGCTGGGATACGCAGTATTTT. The encoded protein is CASSQAGGTLSWDTQYF.

The CDR3 bases are TGTGCCAGCAGCCAACCCACAGCCCTTGGGAATGAGCAGTTCTTC. This codes for CASSQPTALGNEQFF. The genes are TRBV7-3 and TRBJ2-1; D remains unclear. The CDR3 length is 15 residues. The germline V and J ends were trimmed by 5 bases and 7 bases, with 18 bases remaining between them. Germline V gives CDR1 SGHTA, CDR2 FQGTGA. The whole variable domain, filled in from reference TRBV7-3 and TRBJ2-1, reads GAGVSQTPSNKVTEKGKYVELRCDPISGHTALYWYRQSLGQGPEFLIYFQGTGAADDSGLPNDRFFAVRPEGSVSTLKIQRTERGDSAVYLCASSQPTALGNEQFFGPGTRLTVL.

About this clone itself: Distinct nucleotide sequences in the sample also encode this CDR3. The chain recombines TRBV4-1 with TRBJ2-1; 9 bases are shared with TRBD2. This CDR3 has 16 residues. The V gene's germline CDR1 is MGHRA and CDR2 YSYEKL. V lost 0 bases, J lost 4 bases, and 4 bases stayed unmatched. CDR3 DNA sequence: TGCGCCAGCAGCCAAGAGGGAGCGGGAGGATACAATGAGCAGTTCTTC. Residues: CASSQEGAGGYNEQFF.

As for this clone: The sample contains more than one DNA sequence encoding this CDR3. The CDR3: CASSLDRGSNQPQHF. The DNA for the CDR3 is TGTGCCAGTAGTTTGGACAGGGGTAGCAATCAGCCCCAGCATTTT. The rearrangement uses TRBV19 and TRBJ1-5; 9 bases map to TRBD1. The CDR3 sequence is 15 residues long. Germline CDR1 reads LNHDA; CDR2 reads SQIVND (reference sequence). The V and J ends lost 5 bases and 0 bases, in that order; junction bases with no gene match: 2. Full variable domain (rest looked up from reference TRBV19 and TRBJ1-5): DGGITQSPKYLFRKEGQNVTLSCEQNLNHDAMYWYRQDPGQGLRLIYYSQIVNDFQKGDIAEGYSVSREKKESFPLTVTSAQKNPTAFYLCASSLDRGSNQPQHFGDGTRLSIL.

In this sample, this clone turned up once. The gene calls are TRBV19 and TRBJ2-1, with D hard to call. Trimming removed 2 bases from V and 7 bases from J, with 3 bases in between. CDR1 is LNHDA and CDR2 is SQIVND in the germline V gene (reference sequence). This CDR3 spans 11 amino acids. The CDR3 coding sequence is TGTGCCAGTAGTATATATAATGAGCAGTTCTTC. Translated: CASSIYNEQFF.

The chain joins TRBV30 to TRBJ1-2; TRBD1 matches at 9 bases. The CDR3 consists of 17 residues. The V gene end was trimmed by 0 bases and the J gene end by 4 bases; junction bases not matched to a gene: 12. CDR1 and CDR2 (germline): GTSNPN, SVGIG (reference sequence). The chain's CDR3 is CAWSVSQGAFSPYGYTF. The CDR3 nucleotides are TGTGCCTGGAGTGTTTCACAGGGGGCCTTTTCCCCCTATGGCTACACCTTC.

The rearrangement links TRBV18 to TRBJ2-2; 8 bases are a match to TRBD1. Trimming took 4 bases from V and 6 from J; bases not matched to a gene: 1. CDR1 and CDR2 (germline): KGHSH, LQKENI. The CDR3 length is 13 residues. CDR3 coding DNA: TGTGCCAGCTCACGGACAGGGTCCGGGGAGCTGTTTTTT. This translates into CASSRTGSGELFF.

The chain has TRBV7-8 and TRBJ1-1, with 8 bases fitting TRBD1. The ends lost 5 bases at V and 0 bases at J; junction bases unmatched: 8. Germline loops: CDR1 SGHVS, CDR2 FQNEAQ. This CDR3 comprises 16 residues. This CDR3 is CASSPRTGTMNTEAFF. The CDR3 nucleotides are TGTGCCAGCAGCCCCCGGACAGGGACCATGAACACTGAAGCTTTCTTT.

The chain combines TRBV27 with TRBJ2-7; possibly TRBD2 for D (6 bases). CDR1 and CDR2 from the germline V gene are MNHEY and SMNVEV (reference sequence). Trimming stripped 2 bases from V and 4 bases from J, with 18 bases between. This CDR3 contains 16 residues. CDR3 nucleotides: TGTGCCAGCAGTTTACTTCTGGGACTTGGCCCTTACGAGCAGTACTTC. Protein product: CASSLLLGLGPYEQYF.

This chain connects TRBV10-2 to TRBJ1-3; 9 nucleotides match TRBD1. V shed 3 bases, J shed 2 bases, and the junction held 8 bases outside the gene matches. Germline CDR1 and CDR2: WSHSY and SAAADI. The CDR3 is made up of 17 amino acids. CDR3 sequence reads: CASSDPGQGVTGNTIYF. In DNA form, the CDR3 reads TGCGCCAGCAGTGACCCGGGACAGGGAGTAACTGGAAACACCATATATTTT.

The J gene is TRBJ1-5, the V gene TRBV30, with D possibly TRBD1 on 5 matching bases. The V gene lost 2 bases and the J gene lost 7 bases, with 15 bases spanning the gap. This CDR3 is built from 14 residues. CDR1 GTSNPN and CDR2 SVGIG come from the germline V gene (reference sequence). The CDR3 region is CAWSRGLPRQPQHF. CDR3 in DNA: TGTGCCTGGAGTCGGGGGTTACCCAGACAGCCCCAGCATTTT.

The CDR3 region has the DNA TGTGCCAGCAGCCCGTGGACTAGCGGGGGGCCCCACAATGAGCAGTTCTTC. As protein: CASSPWTSGGPHNEQFF. The chain combines TRBV9 with TRBJ2-1; 14 bases are a match to TRBD2. The CDR3 totals 17 residues. CDR1 is SGDLS, CDR2 YYNGEE, per germline. J gave up 5 bases and V 4 bases, and 8 bases lay outside the gene matches.

The chain combines TRBV18 with TRBJ1-3; possibly TRBD1 for D (6 bases). The CDR3 extends over 15 amino acids. The V gene lost 2 bases and the J gene lost 5 bases, with 13 bases spanning the gap. Germline loops: CDR1 KGHSH, CDR2 LQKENI. DNA for the CDR3: TGTGCCAGCTCACCATCTCAGGGGATACGAAACACCATATATTTT. Translating it yields CASSPSQGIRNTIYF.

CDR3 nucleotide sequence: TGTGCCAGCAGCCCGCGGAAGGGGTATCCCTACAATGAGCAGTTCTTC. Translated, it gives CASSPRKGYPYNEQFF. The chain couples TRBV7-2 to TRBJ2-1; possible D gene TRBD1, 5 bases. The CDR3 is 16 amino acids. Trimming left V 5 bases short and J 2 bases short, with 16 bases between. Looked up from germline, CDR1 is SGHTA and CDR2 is FQGNSA.

The chain combines TRBV7-8 with TRBJ1-1, with 7 bases that match TRBD1. From germline, CDR1 is SGHVS and CDR2 FQNEAQ. The ends lost 0 bases at V and 2 bases at J; junction bases unmatched: 12. The CDR3 loop spans 18 amino acids. The CDR3: CASSLAKYRGGGNTEAFF. DNA of the CDR3: TGTGCCAGCAGCTTAGCCAAATACAGGGGCGGTGGAAACACTGAAGCTTTCTTT.

The chain has TRBV5-1 and TRBJ2-1; 10 nucleotides match TRBD2. V shed 4 bases, J shed 5 bases, and the junction held 6 bases outside the gene matches. CDR1 is SGHRS, CDR2 YFSETQ, per germline. The CDR3 consists of 15 residues. For the CDR3, the DNA is TGCGCCAGCAGCCCGGCTAGCGGGAGCCACAATGAGCAGTTCTTC. Amino acids: CASSPASGSHNEQFF.

The chain employs TRBV5-1 and TRBJ1-1, with 7 bases matching TRBD1. With V trimmed by 0 bases and J by 1 base, 0 bases remained unmatched. CDR1 and CDR2 (germline): SGHRS, YFSETQ. The CDR3 length is 14 residues. The CDR3: CASSLAGGNTEAFF. DNA of the CDR3: TGCGCCAGCAGCTTGGCAGGGGGGAACACTGAAGCTTTCTTT.

This clone was observed a single time. V is TRBV18 and J is TRBJ1-1; TRBD1 is a possible D gene (5 bases). The CDR3 runs to 15 residues. CDR1 is KGHSH and CDR2 is LQKENI in the germline V gene. Between the trimmed V and J ends, which lost 3 bases and 2 bases, there was a span of 13 bases. CDR3 sequence (DNA): TGTGCCAGCTCACCTCTCCAGGGTCGTAACACTGAAGCTTTCTTT. Its protein is CASSPLQGRNTEAFF.

This clone was detected only once. CDR3 coding DNA: TGTGCCAGCAGCTTAGCGTTCACAAACACTGAAGCTTTCTTT. This translates into CASSLAFTNTEAFF. This chain joins TRBV7-8 and TRBJ1-1, with no clear D. Trimming cost V 0 bases and J 2 bases, with 7 bases left between them. CDR3 length equals 14 residues. Germline assignment: CDR1 SGHVS and CDR2 FQNEAQ.

The V and J genes are TRBV6-1 and TRBJ2-6; D not certain. Germline-derived CDR1 and CDR2 are MNHNS and SASEGT. V was clipped by 8 bases and J by 0 bases, with 5 bases between them. The CDR3 covers 13 residues. The CDR3 DNA is TGTGCCAGCGCAGGCTCTGGGGCCAACGTCCTGACTTTC. This sequence encodes CASAGSGANVLTF.